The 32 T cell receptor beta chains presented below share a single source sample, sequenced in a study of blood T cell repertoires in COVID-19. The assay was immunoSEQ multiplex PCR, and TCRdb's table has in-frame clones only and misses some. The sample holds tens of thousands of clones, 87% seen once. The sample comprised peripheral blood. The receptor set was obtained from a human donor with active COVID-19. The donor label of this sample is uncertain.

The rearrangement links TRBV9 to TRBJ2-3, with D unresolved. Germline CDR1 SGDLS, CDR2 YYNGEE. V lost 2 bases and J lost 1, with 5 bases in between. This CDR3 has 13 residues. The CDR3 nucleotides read TGTGCCAGCAGCGTCTCGGGCACAGATACGCAGTATTTT. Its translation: CASSVSGTDTQYF.

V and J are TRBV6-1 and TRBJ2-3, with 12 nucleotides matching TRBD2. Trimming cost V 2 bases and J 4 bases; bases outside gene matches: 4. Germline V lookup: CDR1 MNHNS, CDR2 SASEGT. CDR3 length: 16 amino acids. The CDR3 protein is CASSESSGGASDTQYF. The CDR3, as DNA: TGTGCCAGCAGTGAATCTAGCGGGGGGGCATCAGATACGCAGTATTTT.

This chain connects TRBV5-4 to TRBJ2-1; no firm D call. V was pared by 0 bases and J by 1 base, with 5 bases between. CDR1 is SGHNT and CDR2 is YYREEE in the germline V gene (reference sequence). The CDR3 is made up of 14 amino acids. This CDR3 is CASSLGGSYNEQFF. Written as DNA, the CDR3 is TGTGCCAGCAGCTTGGGCGGTTCCTACAATGAGCAGTTCTTC.

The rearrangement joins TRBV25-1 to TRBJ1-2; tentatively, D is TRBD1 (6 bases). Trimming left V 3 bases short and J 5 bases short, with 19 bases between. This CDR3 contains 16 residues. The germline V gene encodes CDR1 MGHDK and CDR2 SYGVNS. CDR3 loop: CASSDEGEVGPYGYTF. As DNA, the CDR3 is TGTGCCAGCAGTGATGAGGGGGAAGTGGGACCTTATGGCTACACCTTC.

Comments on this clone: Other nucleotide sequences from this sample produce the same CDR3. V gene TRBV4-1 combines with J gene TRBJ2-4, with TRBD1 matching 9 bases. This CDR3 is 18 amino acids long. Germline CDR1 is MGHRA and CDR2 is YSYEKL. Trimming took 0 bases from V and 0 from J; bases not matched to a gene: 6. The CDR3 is CASSQDRDRALAKNIQYF. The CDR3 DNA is TGCGCCAGCAGCCAAGATCGGGACAGGGCCCTAGCCAAAAACATTCAGTACTTC.

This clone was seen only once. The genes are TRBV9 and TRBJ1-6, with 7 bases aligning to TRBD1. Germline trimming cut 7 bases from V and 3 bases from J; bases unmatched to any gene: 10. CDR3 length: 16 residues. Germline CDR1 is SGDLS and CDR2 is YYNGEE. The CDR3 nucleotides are TGTGCCAGCTCGAGAAACAGGGGAAGCTATAATTCACCCCTCCACTTT. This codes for CASSRNRGSYNSPLHF.

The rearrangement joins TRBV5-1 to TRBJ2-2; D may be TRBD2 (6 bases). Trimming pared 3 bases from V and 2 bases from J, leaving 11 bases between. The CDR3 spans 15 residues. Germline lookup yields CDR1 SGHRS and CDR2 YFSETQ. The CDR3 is CASSSGSRNTGELFF. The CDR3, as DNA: TGCGCCAGCAGCTCCGGGAGCCGTAACACCGGGGAGCTGTTTTTT.

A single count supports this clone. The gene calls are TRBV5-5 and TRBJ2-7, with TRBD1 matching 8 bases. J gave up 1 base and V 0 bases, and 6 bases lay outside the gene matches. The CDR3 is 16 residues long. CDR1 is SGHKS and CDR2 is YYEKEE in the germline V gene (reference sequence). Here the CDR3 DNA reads TGTGCCAGCAGCTTGGGGACAGGGAGGTTATCCTACGAGCAGTACTTC. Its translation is CASSLGTGRLSYEQYF.

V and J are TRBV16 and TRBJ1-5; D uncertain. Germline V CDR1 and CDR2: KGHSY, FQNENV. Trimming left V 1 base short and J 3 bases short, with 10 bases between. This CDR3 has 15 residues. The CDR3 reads CASSQYRSSNQPQHF. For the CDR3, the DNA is TGTGCCAGCAGCCAATATCGCAGTTCCAATCAGCCCCAGCATTTT.

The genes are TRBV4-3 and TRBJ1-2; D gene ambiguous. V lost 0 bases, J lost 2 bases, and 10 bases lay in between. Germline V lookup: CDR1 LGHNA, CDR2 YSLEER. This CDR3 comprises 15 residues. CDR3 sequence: CASSQDSSQNYGYTF. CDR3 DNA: TGCGCCAGCAGCCAAGATTCATCACAAAACTATGGCTACACCTTC.

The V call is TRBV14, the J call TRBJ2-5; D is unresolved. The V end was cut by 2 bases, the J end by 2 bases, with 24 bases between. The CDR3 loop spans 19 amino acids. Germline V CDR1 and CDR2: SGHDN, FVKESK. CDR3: CASSQQRNIKRPGQETQYF. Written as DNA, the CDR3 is TGTGCCAGCAGCCAACAACGAAATATAAAGCGCCCCGGACAAGAGACCCAGTACTTC.

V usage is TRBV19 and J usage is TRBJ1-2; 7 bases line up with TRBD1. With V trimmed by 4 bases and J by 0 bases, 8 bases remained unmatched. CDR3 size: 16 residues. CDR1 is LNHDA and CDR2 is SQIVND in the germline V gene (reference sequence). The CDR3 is CASSKKQGSANYGYTF. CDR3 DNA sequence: TGTGCCAGTAGTAAAAAACAGGGGTCAGCTAACTATGGCTACACCTTC.

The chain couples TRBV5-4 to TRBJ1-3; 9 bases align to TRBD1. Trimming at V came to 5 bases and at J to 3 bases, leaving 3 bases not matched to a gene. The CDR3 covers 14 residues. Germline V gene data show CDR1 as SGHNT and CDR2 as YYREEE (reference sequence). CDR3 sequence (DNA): TGTGCCAGCAGAGGGGACAGGGATGGAAACACCATATATTTT. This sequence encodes CASRGDRDGNTIYF.

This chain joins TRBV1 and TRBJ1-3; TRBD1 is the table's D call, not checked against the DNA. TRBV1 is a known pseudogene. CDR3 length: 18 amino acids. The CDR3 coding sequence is TGCACCAGCAGCCAAGAGATATTCCGGGACAGGGAGAAAAACACCATATATTTT. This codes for CTSSQEIFRDREKNTIYF.

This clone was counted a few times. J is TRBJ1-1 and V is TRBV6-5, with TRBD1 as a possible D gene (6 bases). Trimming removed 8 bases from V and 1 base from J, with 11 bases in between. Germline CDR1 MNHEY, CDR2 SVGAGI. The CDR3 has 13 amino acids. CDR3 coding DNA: TGTGCCAGCCAAAAACAGGGGAACACTGAAGCTTTCTTT. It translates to CASQKQGNTEAFF.

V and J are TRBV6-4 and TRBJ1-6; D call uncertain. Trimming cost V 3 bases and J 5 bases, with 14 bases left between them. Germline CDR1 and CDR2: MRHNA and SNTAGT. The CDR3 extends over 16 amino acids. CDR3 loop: CASSEQPGRNNSPLHF. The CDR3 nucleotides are TGTGCCAGCAGTGAACAGCCCGGCCGCAATAATTCACCCCTCCACTTT.

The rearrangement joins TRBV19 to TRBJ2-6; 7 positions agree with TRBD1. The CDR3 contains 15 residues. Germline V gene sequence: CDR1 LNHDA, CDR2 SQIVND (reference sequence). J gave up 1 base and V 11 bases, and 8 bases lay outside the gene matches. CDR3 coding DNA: TGTGCCGCCCGGGACAGACGGTCTGGGGCCAACGTCCTGACTTTC. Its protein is CAARDRRSGANVLTF.

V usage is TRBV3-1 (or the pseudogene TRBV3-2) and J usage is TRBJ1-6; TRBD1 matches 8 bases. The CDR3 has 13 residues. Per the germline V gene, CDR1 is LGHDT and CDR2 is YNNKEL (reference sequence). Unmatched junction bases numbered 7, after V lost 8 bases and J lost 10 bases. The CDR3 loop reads CASRQGAGSPLHF. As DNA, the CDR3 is TGTGCCAGCCGGCAGGGGGCTGGCTCACCCCTCCACTTT.

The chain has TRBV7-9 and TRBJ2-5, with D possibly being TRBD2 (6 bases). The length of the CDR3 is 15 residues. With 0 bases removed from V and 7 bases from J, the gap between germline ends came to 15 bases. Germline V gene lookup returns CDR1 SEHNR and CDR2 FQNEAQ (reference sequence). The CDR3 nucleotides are TGTGCCAGCAGCTTAGCGGCAGGGTGGAGGGGGACCCAGTACTTC. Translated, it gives CASSLAAGWRGTQYF.

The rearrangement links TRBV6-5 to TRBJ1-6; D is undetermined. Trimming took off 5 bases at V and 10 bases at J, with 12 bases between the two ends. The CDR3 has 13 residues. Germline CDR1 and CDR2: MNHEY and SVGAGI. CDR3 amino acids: CASSRDLSSPLHF. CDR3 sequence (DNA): TGTGCCAGCAGTCGTGACTTGAGCTCACCCCTCCACTTT.

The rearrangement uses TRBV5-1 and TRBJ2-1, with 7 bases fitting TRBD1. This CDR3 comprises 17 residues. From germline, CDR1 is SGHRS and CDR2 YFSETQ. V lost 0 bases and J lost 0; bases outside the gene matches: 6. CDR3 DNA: TGCGCCAGCAGCTTGGGGGGGACAGAAAGCTCCTACAATGAGCAGTTCTTC. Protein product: CASSLGGTESSYNEQFF. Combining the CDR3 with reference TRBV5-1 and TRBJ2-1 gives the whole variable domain KAGVTQTPRYLIKTRGQQVTLSCSPISGHRSVSWYQQTPGQGLQFLFEYFSETQRNKGNFPGRFSGRQFSNSRSEMNVSTLELGDSALYLCASSLGGTESSYNEQFFGPGTRLTVL.

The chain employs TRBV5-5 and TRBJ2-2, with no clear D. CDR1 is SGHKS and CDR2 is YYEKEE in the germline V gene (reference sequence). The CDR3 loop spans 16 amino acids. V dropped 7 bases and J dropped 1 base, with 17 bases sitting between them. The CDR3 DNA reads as TGTGCCAGCTATCTAGGCGTCCTCTTGAACACCGGGGAGCTGTTTTTT. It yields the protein CASYLGVLLNTGELFF.

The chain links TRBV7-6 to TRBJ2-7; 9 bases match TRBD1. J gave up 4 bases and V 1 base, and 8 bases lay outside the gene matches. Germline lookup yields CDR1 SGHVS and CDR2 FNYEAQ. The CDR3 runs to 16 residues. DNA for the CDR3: TGTGCCAGCAGCTTAGGTCCCGGGACAGGGCAATACGAGCAGTACTTC. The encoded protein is CASSLGPGTGQYEQYF.

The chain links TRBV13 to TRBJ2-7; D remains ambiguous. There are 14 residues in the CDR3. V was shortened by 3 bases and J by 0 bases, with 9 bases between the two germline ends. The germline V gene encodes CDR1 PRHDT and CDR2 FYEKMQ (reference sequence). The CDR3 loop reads CASSFVDNSYEQYF. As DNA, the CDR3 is TGTGCCAGCAGCTTTGTAGACAACTCCTACGAGCAGTACTTC. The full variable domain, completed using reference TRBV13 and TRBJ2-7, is AAGVIQSPRHLIKEKRETATLKCYPIPRHDTVYWYQQGPGQDPQFLISFYEKMQSDKGSIPDRFSAQQFSDYHSELNMSSLELGDSALYFCASSFVDNSYEQYFGPGTRLTVT.

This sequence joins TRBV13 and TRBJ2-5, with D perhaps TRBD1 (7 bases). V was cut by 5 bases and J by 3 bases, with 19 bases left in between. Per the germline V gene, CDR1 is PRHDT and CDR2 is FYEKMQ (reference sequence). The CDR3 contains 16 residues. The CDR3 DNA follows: TGTGCCAGCAGCGGGACAGTTTCGGGGGAAAAAGAGACCCAGTACTTC. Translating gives CASSGTVSGEKETQYF.

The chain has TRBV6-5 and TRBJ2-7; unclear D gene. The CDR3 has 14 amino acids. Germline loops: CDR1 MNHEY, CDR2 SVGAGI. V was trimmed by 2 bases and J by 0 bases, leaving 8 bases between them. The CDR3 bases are TGTGCCAGCAGTTACCCGAAGAGCTCCTACGAGCAGTACTTC. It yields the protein CASSYPKSSYEQYF.

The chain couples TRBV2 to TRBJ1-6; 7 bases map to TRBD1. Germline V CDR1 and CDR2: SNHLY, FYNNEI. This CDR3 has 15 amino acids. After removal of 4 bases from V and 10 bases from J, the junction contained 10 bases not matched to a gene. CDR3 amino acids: CASSAVARGYSPLHF. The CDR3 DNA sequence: TGTGCCAGCAGTGCGGTAGCCAGGGGGTACTCACCCCTCCACTTT. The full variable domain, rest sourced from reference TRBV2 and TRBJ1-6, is EPEVTQTPSHQVTQMGQEVILRCVPISNHLYFYWYRQILGQKVEFLVSFYNNEISEKSEIFDDQFSVERPDGSNFTLKIRSTKLEDSAMYFCASSAVARGYSPLHFGNGTRLTVT.

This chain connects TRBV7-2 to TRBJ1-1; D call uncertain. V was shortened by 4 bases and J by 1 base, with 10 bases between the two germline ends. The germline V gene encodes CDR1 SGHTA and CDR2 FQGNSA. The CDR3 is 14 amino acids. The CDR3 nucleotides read TGTGCCAGCAGCTCAATGCGGGAGAACACTGAAGCTTTCTTT. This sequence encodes CASSSMRENTEAFF.

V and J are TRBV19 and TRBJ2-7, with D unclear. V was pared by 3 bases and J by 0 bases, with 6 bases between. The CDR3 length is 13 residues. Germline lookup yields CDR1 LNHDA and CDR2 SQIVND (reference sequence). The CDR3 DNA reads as TGTGCCAGTAGTATCACAAGCTCCTACGAGCAGTACTTC. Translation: CASSITSSYEQYF.

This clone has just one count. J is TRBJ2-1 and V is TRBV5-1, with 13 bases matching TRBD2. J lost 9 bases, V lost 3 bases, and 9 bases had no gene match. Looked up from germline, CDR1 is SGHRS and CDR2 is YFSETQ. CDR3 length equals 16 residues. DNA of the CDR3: TGCGCCAGCAGCTCCGCCACTAGCGGGGGGGCTGGTGAGCAGTTCTTC. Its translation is CASSSATSGGAGEQFF.

The CDR3 sequence is CAISDLTGTPFYGYTF. The DNA for the CDR3 is TGTGCCATCAGTGACCTGACCGGGACACCCTTCTATGGCTACACCTTC. This chain joins TRBV10-3 and TRBJ1-2, with D perhaps TRBD1 (6 bases). CDR1 and CDR2 from the germline V gene are ENHRY and SYGVKD. The CDR3 spans 16 residues. V lost 3 bases, J lost 4 bases, and 18 bases lay in between.

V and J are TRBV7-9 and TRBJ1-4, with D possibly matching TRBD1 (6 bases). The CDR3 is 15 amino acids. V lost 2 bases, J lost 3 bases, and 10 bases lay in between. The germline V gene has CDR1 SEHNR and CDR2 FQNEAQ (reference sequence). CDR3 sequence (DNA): TGTGCCAGCAGCTTAAAGGGACAACCTAATGAAAAACTGTTTTTT. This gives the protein CASSLKGQPNEKLFF.